This TCR beta chain was captured in a study of shared clonotypes between healthy human individuals. Overall study findings and caveats: Apart from blood, nothing was sampled; tissue repertoires likely differ. The expectation was that sequencing depth would affect clonotype sharing among donors.

CDR1 is SGHRS, CDR2 YFSETQ, per germline. The trim removed 2 bases at V and 5 bases at J, leaving 4 bases unmatched. This CDR3 has 14 amino acids. As concerns this clone: Its antigen is as yet unknown.

At a deep level, the assay was run. Assay: immunoSEQ multiplex PCR; the TCRdb copy retains only in-frame clones and omits some. The repertoire holds 2,500,000 or so clones, with roughly 90% as singletons. The clonotype originates from a man aged 18 to 30 in good health. Some clones in this sample may be carry-over from other donors' samples. The V and J genes are TRBV5-1 and TRBJ1-2, with 9 bases identical to TRBD1. The specimen sequenced was naive CD4+ T cells from PBMCs. Subset of the sample: CD45RA+ positively selected. CDR3 amino acids: CASSFWDREYGYTF. CDR3 sequence (DNA): TGCGCCAGCAGCTTTTGGGACAGGGAGTATGGCTACACCTTC.